This paragraph covers one T cell receptor beta chain sequence. This sample is drawn from a study of T-cell reconstitution after alpha-beta-depleted transplantation in children. The CDR3 contains 14 residues. Germline lookup yields CDR1 SGHRS and CDR2 YFSETQ. V lost 4 bases to trimming and J lost 4 bases, with 9 bases between them. Library preparation (for TCRbeta) was performed with unique molecular identifiers. TCRdb reprocessed the PCR reads via MiXCR and lists one record per CDR3 protein. Of some 200,000 distinct CDR3 sequences listed, around 9.5% are singletons. The rearrangement joins TRBV5-1 to TRBJ1-6; D gene ambiguous. The clonotype was recovered from a human donor who donated a stem cell graft to a child with acute lymphoblastic leukemia. Specimen: PBMCs from the stem cell graft donor, collected from the stem cell graft. The CDR3 nucleotides are TGCGCCAGCAGCACACTAGGGTATAATTCACCCCTCCACTTT. Translation gives CASSTLGYNSPLHF.